This T cell receptor beta chain was profiled in a study of T cell changes during pregnancy in multiple sclerosis. Sequencing was performed with immunoSEQ multiplex PCR; in TCRdb, only in-frame clones are kept and a portion is missing. The sample consists of tens of thousands of clones, roughly 90% of them appearing once. The CDR3 is 15 amino acids. The trim removed 5 bases at V and 6 bases at J, leaving 7 bases unmatched. CDR1 SGHAT and CDR2 FQNNGV come from the germline V gene. Sequenced here: peripheral blood, sampled in the third trimester of pregnancy. The chain employs TRBV11-2 and TRBJ2-1; 10 bases agree with TRBD2. This sequence was found in a female donor with multiple sclerosis, enrolled in a pregnancy study. CDR3 sequence: CASSTQRGGGNEQFF. The CDR3 bases are TGTGCCAGCAGCACCCAGCGGGGGGGCGGCAATGAGCAGTTCTTC.